These 18 T cell receptor beta chains were all obtained from the same sample, sequenced in a study of prognosis after radiotherapy for stage I lung cancer. From genomic DNA, TCR beta CDR3 was amplified by two-round multiplex PCR. First-round PCR employed TRBV- and TRBJ-specific primers for each gene. TCRdb processed the multiplex PCR reads anew with MiXCR; each CDR3 protein has one entry. The table shows approximately 11,000 distinct CDR3 sequences, with less than 65% occurring only once. This material consisted of PBMCs, taken before or after stereotactic body radiation therapy (not recorded which). The receptors come from a donor of 50 years or more with non-small cell lung cancer.

J is TRBJ2-7 and V is TRBV28; 10 bases are a match to TRBD2. The trim removed 5 bases at V and 6 bases at J, leaving 4 bases unmatched. CDR1 is MDHEN, CDR2 SYDVKM, per germline. CDR3 size: 13 residues. Here the CDR3 DNA reads TGTGCCAGCAGTAGGGTAGCGGGAGGCGAGCAGTACTTC. Its protein is CASSRVAGGEQYF. The whole variable domain, filled in from reference TRBV28 and TRBJ2-7, reads DVKVTQSSRYLVKRTGEKVFLECVQDMDHENMFWYRQDPGLGLRLIYFSYDVKMKEKGDIPEGYSVSREKKERFSLILESASTNQTSMYLCASSRVAGGEQYFGPGTRLTVT.

This clonotype is labeled medium-sized (0.01 to 0.1%). This rearrangement joins TRBV2 to TRBJ2-3; D is ambiguous. Germline assignment: CDR1 SNHLY and CDR2 FYNNEI. V was pared by 2 bases and J by 2 bases, with 5 bases between. The CDR3 sequence is 13 residues long. This CDR3 is CASSEYFTDTQYF. As DNA, the CDR3 is TGTGCCAGCAGTGAATACTTCACAGATACGCAGTATTTT.

This clonotype showed up just a few times. The rearrangement uses TRBV5-1 and TRBJ2-2; D perhaps matches TRBD1 (5 bases). The V and J ends lost 0 bases and 7 bases respectively, with 13 bases between them. Germline V gene sequence: CDR1 SGHRS, CDR2 YFSETQ. The CDR3 covers 15 residues. The CDR3 DNA is TGCGCCAGCAGCTTGGTCCAGGGTGGAGTCGGGGAGCTGTTTTTT. Encoded protein: CASSLVQGGVGELFF.

The V gene is TRBV5-6, the J gene TRBJ2-7; D remains ambiguous. The V end lost 2 bases, the J end lost 6 bases, and 18 bases lay between the germline ends. Germline-derived CDR1 and CDR2 are SGHDT and YYEEEE. CDR3 length: 15 amino acids. The DNA for the CDR3 is TGTGCCAGCAGCTTATTGGGAAGGGTAGGTGGCGAGCAGTACTTC. It translates to CASSLLGRVGGEQYF. The full variable domain, in which reference TRBV5-6 and TRBJ2-7 provide the parts outside the CDR3, is DAGVTQSPTHLIKTRGQQVTLRCSPKSGHDTVSWYQQALGQGPQFIFQYYEEEERQRGNFPDRFSGHQFPNYSSELNVNALLLGDSALYLCASSLLGRVGGEQYFGPGTRLTVT.

This clonotype was detected ten times or more. The chain's CDR3 is CSVVRLGWTDTQYF. DNA of the CDR3: TGCAGCGTTGTACGCCTAGGATGGACAGATACGCAGTATTTT. The V and J genes are TRBV29-1 and TRBJ2-3; unclear D gene. The length of the CDR3 is 14 residues. Per the germline V gene, CDR1 is SQVTM and CDR2 is ANQGSEA. The V gene lost 4 bases and the J gene lost 3 bases, with 14 bases spanning the gap.

The chain has TRBV2 and TRBJ1-6; no clear D gene. The CDR3 is made up of 14 amino acids. V lost 8 bases to trimming and J lost 7 bases, with 15 bases between them. Germline values: CDR1 SNHLY, CDR2 FYNNEI. The CDR3: CASLGSERNSPLHF. DNA of the CDR3: TGTGCCAGCCTAGGGTCAGAGAGAAATTCACCCCTCCACTTT.

This clonotype has at least ten counts. The V gene is TRBV28, the J gene TRBJ2-4; D is unresolved. Germline assignment: CDR1 MDHEN and CDR2 SYDVKM. This CDR3 comprises 14 residues. V shed 6 bases and J shed 1 base, with 10 bases lying between them. DNA of the CDR3: TGTGCCAGCAGCGCCCCGGTTGCCAAAAACATTCAGTACTTC. Protein sequence: CASSAPVAKNIQYF.

The rearrangement links TRBV19 to TRBJ2-1, with D possibly being TRBD2 (5 bases). Trimming removed 7 bases at V and 8 bases at J, with 15 bases between. The CDR3 has 13 amino acids. CDR1 LNHDA and CDR2 SQIVND come from the germline V gene (reference sequence). The CDR3 DNA sequence: TGTGCCAGTAAGAGCGGAAATGGAGATGAGCAGTTCTTC. Translated, it gives CASKSGNGDEQFF.

For this clonotype: The junction departs from germline at one end; a sequencing error may be responsible. The V gene is TRBV12-3 or TRBV12-4, the J gene TRBJ2-5, with D possibly being TRBD2 (7 bases). CDR3 size: 14 residues. The CDR3, as DNA: TGTGACAGCAGTACCGGGGGGCGGCAAGAGACCCAGTACTTC. This translates into CDSSTGGRQETQYF.

V is TRBV13 and J is TRBJ2-2; no clear D. The germline V gene encodes CDR1 PRHDT and CDR2 FYEKMQ (reference sequence). Trimming left V 4 bases short and J 0 bases short, with 12 bases between. This CDR3 is built from 16 residues. CDR3 loop: CASSSDKVTNTGELFF. CDR3 sequence (DNA): TGTGCCAGCAGCTCCGACAAGGTCACGAACACCGGGGAGCTGTTTTTT.

This chain connects TRBV30 to TRBJ2-3; a possible D gene is TRBD1 (6 bases). The CDR3 runs to 15 residues. In germline, CDR1 is GTSNPN, CDR2 SVGIG (reference sequence). Trimming shortened V by 1 base and J by 3 bases, and 14 bases separated the two germline ends. The CDR3 DNA follows: TGTGCCTGGAGTGCCTATGGGACATGGACAGATACGCAGTATTTT. This translates into CAWSAYGTWTDTQYF.

The chain is built from TRBV6-1 and TRBJ1-5; 7 nucleotides match TRBD1. The CDR3 contains 14 residues. Germline values: CDR1 MNHNS, CDR2 SASEGT. The V gene end was trimmed by 9 bases and the J gene end by 6 bases; junction bases not matched to a gene: 11. The CDR3 spells CARRQGFQVQPQHF. The DNA for the CDR3 is TGTGCCAGAAGACAGGGATTCCAGGTTCAGCCCCAGCATTTT.

The chain carries TRBV2 and TRBJ2-3; TRBD2 might be the D (5 bases). Germline-derived CDR1 and CDR2 are SNHLY and FYNNEI. There are 15 residues in the CDR3. The ends were cut back, 3 bases at V and 4 bases at J, with 14 bases in the middle. The CDR3 loop is CASSDSSPVADTQYF. DNA of the CDR3: TGTGCCAGCAGTGACTCTAGCCCAGTAGCAGATACGCAGTATTTT.

Points on this clonotype: Sequence at one end of the junction differs from germline and may be a read error. V and J are TRBV28 and TRBJ2-2; maybe TRBD1 (7 bases). The CDR3 sequence is 11 residues long. Germline loops: CDR1 MDHEN, CDR2 SYDVKM. Written as DNA, the CDR3 is TGTGTCAGCAGGGGGGCGGTGGAGCTTTTTTTT. Translated, it gives CVSRGAVELFF.

This clonotype counts as medium-sized. The chain carries TRBV6-1 and TRBJ2-5; unclear D gene. This CDR3 is built from 11 residues. Germline CDR1 reads MNHNS; CDR2 reads SASEGT. The V and J ends lost 9 bases and 5 bases respectively, with 10 bases between them. The CDR3 DNA reads as TGTGCCAGTTCGAATCTGGAGACCCAGTACTTC. This gives the protein CASSNLETQYF.

Many counts were recorded for this clonotype. The chain has TRBV19 and TRBJ1-2; D remains unclear. The germline V and J ends were trimmed by 3 bases and 2 bases, with 10 bases remaining between them. The CDR3 is made up of 14 amino acids. The germline CDR1 and CDR2 sequences are LNHDA and SQIVND (reference sequence). CDR3 region: CASSIGGRNYGYTF. CDR3 coding DNA: TGTGCCAGTAGTATCGGCGGCAGAAACTATGGCTACACCTTC.

In nucleotides, the CDR3 is TGTGCCAGCCGTCCTGAGGGGGGTACATACAATGAGCAGTTCTTC. Translated, it gives CASRPEGGTYNEQFF. This sequence joins TRBV19 and TRBJ2-1; D could derive from TRBD1 or TRBD2 (6 bases each). The V gene's germline CDR1 is LNHDA and CDR2 SQIVND (reference sequence). Between the trimmed V and J ends, which lost 9 bases and 4 bases, there was a span of 19 bases. The CDR3 is 15 amino acids.

This clonotype was seen repeatedly, ten times or more. This rearrangement joins TRBV28 to TRBJ2-1; perhaps TRBD1 as D (6 bases). From germline, CDR1 is MDHEN and CDR2 SYDVKM. The length of the CDR3 is 17 residues. The V end was cut by 4 bases, the J end by 8 bases, with 24 bases between. CDR3 protein: CASSSNTLYREGDEQFF. The DNA of the CDR3 is TGTGCCAGCAGTTCTAACACCCTCTACAGGGAAGGGGATGAGCAGTTCTTC.